This T cell receptor beta chain was retrieved from a study of blood T cells in healthy people across ages. Study overall: The template switching approach captured approximately one barcoded beta molecule for every two T cells. Points from the study as a whole: The donors' CMV status was not determined, possibly confounding changes in expanded clonotypes.

This CDR3 region has 14 residues. Trimming removed 6 bases from V and 4 bases from J; junction bases left unmatched: 5. Germline values: CDR1 SGHVS, CDR2 FNYEAQ. In the case of this clonotype: Its target is not known.

Donors were systemically healthy Caucasian individuals from Russia aged roughly 6 to 100 years. PCR was performed a second time for about 6 to 12 cycles using a sample-barcoded 5' primer and a J-beta primer mix. One entry per CDR3 protein results from TCRdb running MiXCR on the 5' RACE reads. Of about 1.4 million distinct CDR3 sequences in the sample, almost 60% are singletons; the top ten hold more than 6%. The V gene is TRBV7-6, the J gene TRBJ1-2; 10 bases are a match to TRBD1. The sequence was collected from a man aged 18-30 years in good health. The sample was blood. Here the CDR3 reads CASRPGQGTYGYTF. The CDR3 nucleotides read TGTGCCAGCAGACCGGGACAGGGGACCTATGGCTACACCTTC.